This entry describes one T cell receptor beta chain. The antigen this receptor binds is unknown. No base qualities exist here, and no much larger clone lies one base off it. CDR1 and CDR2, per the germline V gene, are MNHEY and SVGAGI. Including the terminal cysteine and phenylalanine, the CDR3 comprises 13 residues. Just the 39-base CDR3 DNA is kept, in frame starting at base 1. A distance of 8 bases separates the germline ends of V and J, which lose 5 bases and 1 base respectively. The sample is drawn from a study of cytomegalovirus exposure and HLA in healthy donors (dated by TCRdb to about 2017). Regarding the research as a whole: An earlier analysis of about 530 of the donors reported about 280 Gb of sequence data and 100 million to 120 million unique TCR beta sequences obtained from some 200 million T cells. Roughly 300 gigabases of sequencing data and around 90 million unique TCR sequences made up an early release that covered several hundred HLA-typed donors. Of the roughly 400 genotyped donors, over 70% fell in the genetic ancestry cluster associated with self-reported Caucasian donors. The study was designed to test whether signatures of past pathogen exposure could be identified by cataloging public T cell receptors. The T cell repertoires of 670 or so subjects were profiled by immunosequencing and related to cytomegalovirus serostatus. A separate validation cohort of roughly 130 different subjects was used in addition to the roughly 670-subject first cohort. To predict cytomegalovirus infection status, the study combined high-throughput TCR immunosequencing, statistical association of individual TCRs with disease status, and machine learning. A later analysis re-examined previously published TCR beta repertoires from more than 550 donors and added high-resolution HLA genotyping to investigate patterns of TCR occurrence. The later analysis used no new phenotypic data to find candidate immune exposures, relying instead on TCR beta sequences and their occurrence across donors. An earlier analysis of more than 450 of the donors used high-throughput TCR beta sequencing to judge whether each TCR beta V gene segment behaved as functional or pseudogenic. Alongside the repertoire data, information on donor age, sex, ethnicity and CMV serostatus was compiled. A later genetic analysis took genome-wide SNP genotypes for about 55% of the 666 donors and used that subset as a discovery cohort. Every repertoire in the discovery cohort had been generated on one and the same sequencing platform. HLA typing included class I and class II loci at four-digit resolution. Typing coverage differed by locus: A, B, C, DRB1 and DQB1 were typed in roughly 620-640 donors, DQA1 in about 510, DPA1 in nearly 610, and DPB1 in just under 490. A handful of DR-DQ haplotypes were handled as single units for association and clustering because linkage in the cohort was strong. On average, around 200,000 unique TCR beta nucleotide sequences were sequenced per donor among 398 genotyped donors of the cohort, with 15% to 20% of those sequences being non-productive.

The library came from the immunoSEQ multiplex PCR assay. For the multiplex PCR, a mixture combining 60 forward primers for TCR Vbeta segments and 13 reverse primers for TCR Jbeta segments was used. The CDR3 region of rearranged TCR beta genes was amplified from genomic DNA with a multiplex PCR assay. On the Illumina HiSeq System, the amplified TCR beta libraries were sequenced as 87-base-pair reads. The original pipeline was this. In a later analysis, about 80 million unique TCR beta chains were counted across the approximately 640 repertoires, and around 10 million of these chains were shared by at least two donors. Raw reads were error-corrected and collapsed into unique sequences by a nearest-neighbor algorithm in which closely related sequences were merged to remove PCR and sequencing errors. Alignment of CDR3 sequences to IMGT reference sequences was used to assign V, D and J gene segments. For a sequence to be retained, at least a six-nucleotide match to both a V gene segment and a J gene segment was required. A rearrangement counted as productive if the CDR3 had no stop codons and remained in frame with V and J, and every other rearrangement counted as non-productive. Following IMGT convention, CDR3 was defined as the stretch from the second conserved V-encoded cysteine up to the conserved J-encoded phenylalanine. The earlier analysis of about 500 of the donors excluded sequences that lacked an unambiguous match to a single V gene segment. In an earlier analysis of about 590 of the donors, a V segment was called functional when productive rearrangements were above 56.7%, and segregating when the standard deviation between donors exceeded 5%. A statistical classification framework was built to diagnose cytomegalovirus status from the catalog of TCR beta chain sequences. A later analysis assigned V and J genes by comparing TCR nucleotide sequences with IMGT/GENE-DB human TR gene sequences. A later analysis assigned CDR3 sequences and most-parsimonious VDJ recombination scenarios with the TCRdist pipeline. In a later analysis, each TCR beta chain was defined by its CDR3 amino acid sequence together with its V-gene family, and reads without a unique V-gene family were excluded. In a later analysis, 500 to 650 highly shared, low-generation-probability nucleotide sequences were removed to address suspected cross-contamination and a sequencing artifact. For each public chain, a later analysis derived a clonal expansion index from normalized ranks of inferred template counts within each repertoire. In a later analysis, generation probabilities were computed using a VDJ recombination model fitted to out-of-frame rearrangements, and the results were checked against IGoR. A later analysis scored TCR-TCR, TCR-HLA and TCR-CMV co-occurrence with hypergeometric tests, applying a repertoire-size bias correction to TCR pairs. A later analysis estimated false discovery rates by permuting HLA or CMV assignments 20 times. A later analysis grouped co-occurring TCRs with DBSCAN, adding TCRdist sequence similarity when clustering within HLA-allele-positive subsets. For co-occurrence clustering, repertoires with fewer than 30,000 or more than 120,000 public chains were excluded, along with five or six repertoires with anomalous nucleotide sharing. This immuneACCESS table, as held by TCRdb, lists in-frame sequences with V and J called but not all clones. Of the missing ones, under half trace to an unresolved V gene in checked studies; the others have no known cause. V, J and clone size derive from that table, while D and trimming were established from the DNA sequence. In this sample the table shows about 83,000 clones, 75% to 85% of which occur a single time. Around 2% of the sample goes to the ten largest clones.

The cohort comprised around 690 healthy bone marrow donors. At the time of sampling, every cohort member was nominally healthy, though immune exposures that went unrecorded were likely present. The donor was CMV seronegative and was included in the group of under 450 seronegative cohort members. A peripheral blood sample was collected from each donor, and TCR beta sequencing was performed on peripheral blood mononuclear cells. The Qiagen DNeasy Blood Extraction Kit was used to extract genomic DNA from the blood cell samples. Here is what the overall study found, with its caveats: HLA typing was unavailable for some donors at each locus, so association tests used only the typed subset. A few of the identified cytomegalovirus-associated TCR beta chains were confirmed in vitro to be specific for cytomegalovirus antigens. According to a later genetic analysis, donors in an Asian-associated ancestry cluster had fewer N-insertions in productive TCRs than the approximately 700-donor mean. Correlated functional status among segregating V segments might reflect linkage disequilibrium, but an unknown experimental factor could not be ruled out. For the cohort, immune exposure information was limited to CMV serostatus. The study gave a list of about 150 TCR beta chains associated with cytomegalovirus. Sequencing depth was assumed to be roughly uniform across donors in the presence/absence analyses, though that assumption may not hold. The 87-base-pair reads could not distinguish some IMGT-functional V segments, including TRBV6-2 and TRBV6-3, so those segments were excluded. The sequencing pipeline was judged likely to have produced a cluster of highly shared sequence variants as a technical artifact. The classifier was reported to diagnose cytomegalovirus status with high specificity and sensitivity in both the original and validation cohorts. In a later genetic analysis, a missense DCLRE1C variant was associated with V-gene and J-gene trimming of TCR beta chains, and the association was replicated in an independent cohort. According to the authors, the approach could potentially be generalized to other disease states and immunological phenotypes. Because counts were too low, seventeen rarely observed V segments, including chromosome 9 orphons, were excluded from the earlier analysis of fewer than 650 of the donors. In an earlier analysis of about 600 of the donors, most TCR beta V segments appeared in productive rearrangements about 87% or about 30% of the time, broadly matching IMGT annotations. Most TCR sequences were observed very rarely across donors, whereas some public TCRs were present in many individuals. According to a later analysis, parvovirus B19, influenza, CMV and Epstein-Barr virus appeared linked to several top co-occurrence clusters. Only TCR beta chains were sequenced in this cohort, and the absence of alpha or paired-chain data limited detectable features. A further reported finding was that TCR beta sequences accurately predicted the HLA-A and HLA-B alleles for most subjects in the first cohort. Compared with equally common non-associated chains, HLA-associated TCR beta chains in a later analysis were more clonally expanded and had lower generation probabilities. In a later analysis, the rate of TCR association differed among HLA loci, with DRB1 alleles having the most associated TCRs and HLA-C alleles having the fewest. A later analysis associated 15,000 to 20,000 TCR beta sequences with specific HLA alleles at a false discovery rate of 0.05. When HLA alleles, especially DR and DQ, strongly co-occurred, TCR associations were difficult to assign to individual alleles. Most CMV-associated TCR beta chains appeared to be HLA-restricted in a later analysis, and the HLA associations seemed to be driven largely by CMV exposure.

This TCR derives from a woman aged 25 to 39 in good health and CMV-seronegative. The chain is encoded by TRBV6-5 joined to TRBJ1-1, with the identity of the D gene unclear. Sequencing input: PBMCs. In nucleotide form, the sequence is TGTGCCAGCAGTACAACCAGGAACACTGAAGCTTTCTTT. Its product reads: CASSTTRNTEAFF.